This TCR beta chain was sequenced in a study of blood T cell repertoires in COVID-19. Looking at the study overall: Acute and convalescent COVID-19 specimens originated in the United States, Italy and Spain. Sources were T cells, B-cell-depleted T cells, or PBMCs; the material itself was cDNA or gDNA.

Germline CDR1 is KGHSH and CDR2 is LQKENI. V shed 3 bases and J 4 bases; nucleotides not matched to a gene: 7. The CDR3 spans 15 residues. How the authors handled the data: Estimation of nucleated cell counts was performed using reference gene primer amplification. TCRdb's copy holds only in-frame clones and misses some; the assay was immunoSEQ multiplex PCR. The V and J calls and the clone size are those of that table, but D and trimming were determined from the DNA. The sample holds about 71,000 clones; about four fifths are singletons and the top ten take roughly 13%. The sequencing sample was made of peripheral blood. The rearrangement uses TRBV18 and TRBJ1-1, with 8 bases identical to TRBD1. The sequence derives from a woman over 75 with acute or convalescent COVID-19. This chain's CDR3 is CASSPTGAAGTEAFF. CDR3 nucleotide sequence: TGTGCCAGCTCACCGACAGGGGCTGCGGGCACTGAAGCTTTCTTT.